This T cell receptor (beta chain) was identified during a study of blood T cell repertoires in COVID-19. Study-level information: COVID-19 samples from acute and convalescent phases originated in the United States, Italy and Spain. T cells, B-cell-depleted T cells, or PBMCs provided the cDNA or gDNA that served as material.

V was shortened by 1 base and J by 3 bases, with 13 bases between the two germline ends. The germline gives CDR1 SGHTA, CDR2 FQGNSA. The CDR3 length is 16 residues. The table came from immunoSEQ multiplex PCR; TCRdb's copy has only in-frame clones and leaves some out. The sample includes about 130,000 clones, 65% to 85% of them seen just once. The sequence was obtained from a woman older than 75 with acute or convalescent COVID-19. Specimen: peripheral blood. The chain combines TRBV7-2 with TRBJ2-1; possibly TRBD2 for D (6 bases). The CDR3, as DNA: TGTGCCAGCAGCTTAGAATGGGCTAGCGTCTACAATGAGCAGTTCTTC. Protein sequence: CASSLEWASVYNEQFF.